This T cell receptor (beta chain) was sequenced during a study of blood T cell repertoires in COVID-19. The germline gives CDR1 KGHSH, CDR2 LQKENI. The CDR3 is 16 residues long. Unmatched junction bases numbered 9, after V lost 7 bases and J lost 1 base. Source study methods: From reference gene primer amplification, estimates of nucleated cell counts were derived. TCRdb keeps only in-frame clones here, not all; method: immunoSEQ multiplex PCR. That table furnishes V, J and clone size, whereas the DNA furnished D and trimming. The sample lists some 200,000 clones, 70% to 90% seen once, with roughly 4.5% in the top ten. This clone was observed a single time.

The gene calls are TRBV18 and TRBJ2-2; 7 positions match TRBD1. This receptor was obtained from a man aged 50 or older with acute or convalescent COVID-19. Sequenced material: peripheral blood. The CDR3 protein is CASYQVQGLNTGELFF. As DNA, the CDR3 is TGTGCCAGCTACCAAGTACAGGGGCTGAACACCGGGGAGCTGTTTTTT.